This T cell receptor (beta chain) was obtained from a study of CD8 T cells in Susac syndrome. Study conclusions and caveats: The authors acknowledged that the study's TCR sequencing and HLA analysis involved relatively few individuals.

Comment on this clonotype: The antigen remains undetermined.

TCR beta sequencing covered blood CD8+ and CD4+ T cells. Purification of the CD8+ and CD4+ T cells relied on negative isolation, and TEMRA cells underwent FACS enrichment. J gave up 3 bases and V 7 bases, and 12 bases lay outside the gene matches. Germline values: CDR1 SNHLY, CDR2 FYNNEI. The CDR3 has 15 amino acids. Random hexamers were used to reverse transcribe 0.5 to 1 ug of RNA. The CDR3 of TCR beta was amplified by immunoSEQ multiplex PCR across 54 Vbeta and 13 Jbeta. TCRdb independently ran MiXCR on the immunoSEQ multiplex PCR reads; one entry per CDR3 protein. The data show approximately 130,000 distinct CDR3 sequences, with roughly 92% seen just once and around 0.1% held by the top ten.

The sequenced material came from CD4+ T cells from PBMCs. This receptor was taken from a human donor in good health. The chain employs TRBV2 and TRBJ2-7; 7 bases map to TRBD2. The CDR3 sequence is CASKSWVLADYEQYF. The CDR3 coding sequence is TGTGCCAGCAAATCATGGGTTCTAGCGGACTACGAGCAGTACTTC.